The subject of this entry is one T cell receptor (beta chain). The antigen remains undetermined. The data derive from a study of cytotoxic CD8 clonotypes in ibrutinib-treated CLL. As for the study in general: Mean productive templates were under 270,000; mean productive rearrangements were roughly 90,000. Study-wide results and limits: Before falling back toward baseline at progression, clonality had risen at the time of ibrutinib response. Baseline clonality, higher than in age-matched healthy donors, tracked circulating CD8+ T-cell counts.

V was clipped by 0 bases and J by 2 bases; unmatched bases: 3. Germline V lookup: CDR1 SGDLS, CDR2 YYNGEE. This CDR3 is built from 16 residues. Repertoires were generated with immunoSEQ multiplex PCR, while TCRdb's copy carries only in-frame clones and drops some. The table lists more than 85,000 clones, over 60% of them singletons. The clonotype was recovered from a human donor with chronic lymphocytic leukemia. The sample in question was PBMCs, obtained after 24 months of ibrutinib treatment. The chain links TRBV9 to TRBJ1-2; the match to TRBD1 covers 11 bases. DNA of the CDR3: TGTGCCAGCAGCGTAGGGGGACAGGGGGTCAACTATGGCTACACCTTC. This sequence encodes CASSVGGQGVNYGYTF. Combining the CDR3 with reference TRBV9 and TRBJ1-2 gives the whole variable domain DSGVTQTPKHLITATGQRVTLRCSPRSGDLSVYWYQQSLDQGLQFLIQYYNGEERAKGNILERFSAQQFPDLHSELNLSSLELGDSALYFCASSVGGQGVNYGYTFGSGTRLTVV.